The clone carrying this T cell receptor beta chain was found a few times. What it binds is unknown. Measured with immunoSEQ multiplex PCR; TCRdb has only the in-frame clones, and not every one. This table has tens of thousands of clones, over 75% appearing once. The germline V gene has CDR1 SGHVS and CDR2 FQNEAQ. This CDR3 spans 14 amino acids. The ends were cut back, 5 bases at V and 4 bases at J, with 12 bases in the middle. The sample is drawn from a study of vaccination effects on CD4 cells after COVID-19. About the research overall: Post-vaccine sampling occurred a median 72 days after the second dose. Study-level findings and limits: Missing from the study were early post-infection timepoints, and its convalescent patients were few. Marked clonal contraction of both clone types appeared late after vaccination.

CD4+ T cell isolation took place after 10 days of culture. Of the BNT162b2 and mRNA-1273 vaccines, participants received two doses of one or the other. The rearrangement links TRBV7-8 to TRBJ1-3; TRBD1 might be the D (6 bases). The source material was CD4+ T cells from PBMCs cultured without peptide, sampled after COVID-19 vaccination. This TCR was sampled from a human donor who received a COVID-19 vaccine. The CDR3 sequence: CASSRGTLGNTIYF. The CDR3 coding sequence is TGTGCCAGCAGCCGCGGGACACTCGGAAACACCATATATTTT.